The present TCR beta chain was sequenced within a study of T cell changes during pregnancy in multiple sclerosis. The trim removed 2 bases at V and 4 bases at J, leaving 12 bases unmatched. The CDR3 spans 17 residues. Germline V gene sequence: CDR1 SGHNT, CDR2 YENEEA. Using immunoSEQ multiplex PCR, the repertoire was profiled, and TCRdb retains in-frame clones only, with some absent. The sample lists roughly 17,000 clones; more than 75% were seen once. The chain combines TRBV11-3 with TRBJ2-5; 8 bases map to TRBD2. This clonotype originated in a female donor with multiple sclerosis, enrolled in a pregnancy study. This sample comprised CD8+ T cells from peripheral blood mononuclear cells, obtained after pregnancy. CDR3 nucleotide sequence: TGTGCCAGCAGCTTAACCAGCGGGGGCCTCACCGGAGAGACCCAGTACTTC. Translating gives CASSLTSGGLTGETQYF.